This TCR beta chain derives from a study of HIV-infected patients and healthy controls. The wider study: CD4 counts in 14 of 16 patients increased modestly yet significantly but stayed below normal. Whole-study results and caveats: The diversity differences were not explained by slight age and sex differences between study cohorts. The authors saw processing only sixteen HIV-infected individuals as a major limitation on generality.

All unsorted peripheral T cells were captured because whole blood was used without fractionation. Peripheral blood, more than 2 ml, was drawn for RNA extraction. Around 500 ng RNA was reverse transcribed with alpha and beta constant-region primers. Each of the alpha and beta chains got its own library through chain-specific third strand synthesis with indices. TCRdb fed the 5' RACE reads into MiXCR, producing one record per CDR3 protein. Here the sample spans some 11,000 distinct CDR3 sequences, 9.3% being singletons. CDR1 and CDR2 from the germline V gene are MNHNS and SASEGT. This CDR3 spans 16 amino acids. V was shortened by 5 bases and J by 0 bases, with 15 bases between the two germline ends. In its sample, this clonotype was seen many times. The antigen is unknown.

The sequenced sample was blood, obtained before antiretroviral therapy. This sequence originates from an adult with HIV infection. The donor label of this sample is uncertain. The chain combines TRBV6-1 with TRBJ2-3; a weak D match, TRBD2 (5 bases). CDR3 nucleotides: TGTGCCAGCAGTCACGCGAGCGGAACTAGCACAGATACGCAGTATTTT. This translates into CASSHASGTSTDTQYF.